This T cell receptor beta chain was found in a study of shared clonotypes between healthy human individuals. The CDR3 is 15 amino acids. The V and J ends lost 0 bases and 0 bases respectively, with 9 bases between them. The germline V gene encodes CDR1 SEHNR and CDR2 FQNEAQ (reference sequence). Repertoires were generated with immunoSEQ multiplex PCR, while TCRdb's copy carries only in-frame clones and drops some. Of roughly 1 million clones listed, 70% to 80% are singletons. The clonotype comes from a young man in good health. Sequencing was carried out using memory CD4+ T cells sorted from blood. As for subset: CD45RA-negative fraction. This rearrangement joins TRBV7-9 to TRBJ2-7; perhaps D is TRBD1 or TRBD2 (5 bases each). The DNA for the CDR3 is TGTGCCAGCAGCTTAGCGGCAGGGAGCTCCTACGAGCAGTACTTC. Protein product: CASSLAAGSSYEQYF. Using reference TRBV7-9 and TRBJ2-7 for the parts outside the CDR3, the full variable domain is DTGVSQNPRHKITKRGQNVTFRCDPISEHNRLYWYRQTLGQGPEFLTYFQNEAQLEKSRLLSDRFSAERPKGSFSTLEIQRTEQGDSAMYLCASSLAAGSSYEQYFGPGTRLTVT.